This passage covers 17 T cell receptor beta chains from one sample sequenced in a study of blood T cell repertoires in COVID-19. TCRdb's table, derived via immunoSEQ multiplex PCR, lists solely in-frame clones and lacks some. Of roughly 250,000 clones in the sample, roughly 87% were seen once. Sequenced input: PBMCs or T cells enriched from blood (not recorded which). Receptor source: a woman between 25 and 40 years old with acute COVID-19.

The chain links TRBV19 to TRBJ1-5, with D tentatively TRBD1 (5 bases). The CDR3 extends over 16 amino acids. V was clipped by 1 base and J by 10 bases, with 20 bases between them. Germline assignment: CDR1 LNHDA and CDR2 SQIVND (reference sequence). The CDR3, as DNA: TGTGCCAGTAGTATAGGAGTCAAGGTGTTCGGGGGACCCCAGCATTTT. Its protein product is CASSIGVKVFGGPQHF.

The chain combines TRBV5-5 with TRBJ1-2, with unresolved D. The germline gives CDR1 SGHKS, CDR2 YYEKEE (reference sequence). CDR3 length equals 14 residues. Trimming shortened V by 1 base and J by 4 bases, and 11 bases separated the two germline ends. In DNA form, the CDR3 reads TGTGCCAGCAGCTTGAAAGGAGGAGGCTATGGCTACACCTTC. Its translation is CASSLKGGGYGYTF.

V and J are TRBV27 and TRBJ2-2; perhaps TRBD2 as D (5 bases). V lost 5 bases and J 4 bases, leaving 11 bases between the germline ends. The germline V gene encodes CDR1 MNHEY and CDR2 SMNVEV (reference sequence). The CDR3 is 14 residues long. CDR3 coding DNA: TGTGCCAGCAGTCCCCCCGAGGGCACCGGGGAGCTGTTTTTT. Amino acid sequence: CASSPPEGTGELFF.

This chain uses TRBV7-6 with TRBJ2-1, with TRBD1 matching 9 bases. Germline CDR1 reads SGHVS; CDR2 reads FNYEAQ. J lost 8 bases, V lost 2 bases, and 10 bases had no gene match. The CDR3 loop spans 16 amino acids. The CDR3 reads CASSLQLGQGSHEQFF. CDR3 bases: TGTGCCAGCAGCTTACAGCTTGGACAGGGGTCCCATGAGCAGTTCTTC.

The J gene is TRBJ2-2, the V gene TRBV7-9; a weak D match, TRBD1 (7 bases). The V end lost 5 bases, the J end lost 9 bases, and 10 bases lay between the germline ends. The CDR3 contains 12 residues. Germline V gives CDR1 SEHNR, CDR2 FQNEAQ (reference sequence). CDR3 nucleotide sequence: TGTGCCAGCAGCCCAGGGGGGCGGGAGCTGTTTTTT. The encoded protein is CASSPGGRELFF.

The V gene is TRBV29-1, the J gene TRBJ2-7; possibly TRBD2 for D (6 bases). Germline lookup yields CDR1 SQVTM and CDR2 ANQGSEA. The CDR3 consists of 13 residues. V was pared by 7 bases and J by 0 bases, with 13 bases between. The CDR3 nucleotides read TGCAGCGGGACGACTAGAAACTCCTACGAGCAGTACTTC. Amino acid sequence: CSGTTRNSYEQYF.

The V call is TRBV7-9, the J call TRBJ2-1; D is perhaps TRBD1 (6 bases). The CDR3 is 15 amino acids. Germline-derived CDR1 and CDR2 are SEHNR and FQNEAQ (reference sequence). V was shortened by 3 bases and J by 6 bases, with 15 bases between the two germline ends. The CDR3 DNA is TGTGCCAGCAGCTTCCCCCCGACAGGTTCCAATGAGCAGTTCTTC. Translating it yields CASSFPPTGSNEQFF.

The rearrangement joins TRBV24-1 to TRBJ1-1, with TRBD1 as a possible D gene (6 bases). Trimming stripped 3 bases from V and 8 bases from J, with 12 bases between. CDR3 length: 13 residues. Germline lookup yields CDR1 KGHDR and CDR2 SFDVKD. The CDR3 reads CATSDRDNKEAFF. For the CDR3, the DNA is TGTGCCACCAGTGATCGGGACAACAAAGAAGCTTTCTTT.

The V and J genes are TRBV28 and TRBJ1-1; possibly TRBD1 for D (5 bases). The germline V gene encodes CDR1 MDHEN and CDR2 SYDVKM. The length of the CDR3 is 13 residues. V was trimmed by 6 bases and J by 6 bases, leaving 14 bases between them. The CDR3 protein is CASSPPGWAEAFF. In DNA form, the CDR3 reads TGTGCCAGCAGCCCCCCAGGGTGGGCTGAAGCTTTCTTT. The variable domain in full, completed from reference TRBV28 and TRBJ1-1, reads DVKVTQSSRYLVKRTGEKVFLECVQDMDHENMFWYRQDPGLGLRLIYFSYDVKMKEKGDIPEGYSVSREKKERFSLILESASTNQTSMYLCASSPPGWAEAFFGQGTRLTVV.

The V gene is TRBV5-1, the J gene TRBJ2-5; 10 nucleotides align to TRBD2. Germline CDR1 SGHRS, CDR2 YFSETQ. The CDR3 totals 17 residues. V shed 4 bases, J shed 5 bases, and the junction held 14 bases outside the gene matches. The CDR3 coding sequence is TGCGCCAGCAGCGTAACCGGGACTAGCGCGTCGTGGGAGACCCAGTACTTC. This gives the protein CASSVTGTSASWETQYF.

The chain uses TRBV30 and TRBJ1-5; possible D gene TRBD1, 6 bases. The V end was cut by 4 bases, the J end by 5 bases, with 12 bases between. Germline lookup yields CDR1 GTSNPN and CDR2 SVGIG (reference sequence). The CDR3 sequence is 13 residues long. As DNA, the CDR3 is TGTGCCTGGAATATTGGGGGCGATCAGCCCCAGCATTTT. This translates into CAWNIGGDQPQHF.

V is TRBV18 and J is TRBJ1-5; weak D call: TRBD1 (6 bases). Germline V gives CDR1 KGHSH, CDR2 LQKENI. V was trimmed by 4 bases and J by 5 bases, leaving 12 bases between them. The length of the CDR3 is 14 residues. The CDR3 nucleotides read TGTGCCAGCTCACTTGGGACACTTTATCAGCCCCAGCATTTT. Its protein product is CASSLGTLYQPQHF.

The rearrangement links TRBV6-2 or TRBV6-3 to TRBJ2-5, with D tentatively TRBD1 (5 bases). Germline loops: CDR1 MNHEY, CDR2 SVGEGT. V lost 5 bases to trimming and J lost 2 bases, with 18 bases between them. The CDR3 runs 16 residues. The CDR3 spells CASSHGHQLGQETQYF. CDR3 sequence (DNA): TGTGCCAGCAGTCACGGACACCAGCTGGGGCAAGAGACCCAGTACTTC.

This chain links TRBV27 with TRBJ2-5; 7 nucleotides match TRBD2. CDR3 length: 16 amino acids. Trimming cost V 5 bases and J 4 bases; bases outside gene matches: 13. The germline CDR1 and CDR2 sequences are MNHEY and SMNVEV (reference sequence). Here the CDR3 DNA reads TGTGCCAGCAGTCCCTTCGCGGGAGTAGTGGGAGAGACCCAGTACTTC. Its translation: CASSPFAGVVGETQYF.

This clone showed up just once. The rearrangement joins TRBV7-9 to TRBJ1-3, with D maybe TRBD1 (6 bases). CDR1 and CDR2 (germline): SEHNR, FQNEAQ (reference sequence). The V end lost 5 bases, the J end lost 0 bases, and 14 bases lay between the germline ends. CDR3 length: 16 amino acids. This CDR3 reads CASSNPQGISGNTIYF. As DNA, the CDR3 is TGTGCCAGCAGCAACCCACAGGGAATCTCTGGAAACACCATATATTTT.

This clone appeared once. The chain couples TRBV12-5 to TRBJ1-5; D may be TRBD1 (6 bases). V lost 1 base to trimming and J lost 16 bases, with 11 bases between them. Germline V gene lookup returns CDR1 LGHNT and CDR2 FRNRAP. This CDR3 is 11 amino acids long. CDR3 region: CASGLDRDIHF. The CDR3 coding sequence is TGTGCTAGTGGTTTGGACCGGGACATCCATTTT.

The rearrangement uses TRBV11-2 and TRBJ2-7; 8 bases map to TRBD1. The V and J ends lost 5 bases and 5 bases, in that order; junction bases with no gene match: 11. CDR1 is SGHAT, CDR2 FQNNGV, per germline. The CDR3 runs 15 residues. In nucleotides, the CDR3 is TGTGCCAGCAGCGCAGGACAGGGTCGGACCCACGAGCAGTACTTC. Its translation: CASSAGQGRTHEQYF.